These 16 T cell receptor beta chains share one sample of origin, sequenced in a study of blood T cell repertoires in COVID-19. This table comes from immunoSEQ multiplex PCR, and its TCRdb copy is limited to in-frame clones, with some not included. The sample carries over 250,000 clones, about 85% recorded once. The sample taken for sequencing was peripheral blood. Receptors originate from a human donor in a cohort sampled during active COVID-19.

The rearrangement uses TRBV2 and TRBJ2-7, with D unresolved. The germline gives CDR1 SNHLY, CDR2 FYNNEI. CDR3 length equals 14 residues. Trimming pared 3 bases from V and 4 bases from J, leaving 13 bases between. The CDR3: CASSEVVSLYEQYF. Here the CDR3 DNA reads TGTGCCAGCAGTGAGGTGGTTTCGCTATACGAGCAGTACTTC.

The J gene is TRBJ2-7, the V gene TRBV28, with no clear D. Germline assignment: CDR1 MDHEN and CDR2 SYDVKM. There are 11 residues in the CDR3. The germline V and J ends were trimmed by 3 bases and 6 bases, with 6 bases remaining between them. The CDR3 sequence is CASSFRSEQYF. The CDR3 bases are TGTGCCAGCAGTTTCCGTTCCGAGCAGTACTTC.

This clone was seen once. The chain carries TRBV7-2 and TRBJ1-1; D gene uncertain. CDR1 is SGHTA and CDR2 is FQGNSA in the germline V gene. The ends were cut back, 5 bases at V and 0 bases at J, with 13 bases in the middle. This CDR3 comprises 15 residues. The CDR3 DNA reads TGTGCCAGCAGCCAAAACCGTCAGATGAACACTGAAGCTTTCTTT. Protein sequence: CASSQNRQMNTEAFF.

This clone was observed a handful of times. The rearrangement joins TRBV20-1 to TRBJ2-7; D unclear. V lost 3 bases and J lost 6, with 9 bases in between. Germline loops: CDR1 DFQATT, CDR2 SNEGSKA (reference sequence). The CDR3 spans 11 residues. CDR3: CSASQVSEQYF. In DNA, the CDR3 is TGCAGTGCTAGCCAGGTATCCGAGCAGTACTTC.

The genes are TRBV21-1 and TRBJ1-2. TRBV21-1 constitutes a pseudogene. The CDR3 covers 12 residues. CDR3: CASSKGGYGYTF. The CDR3, as DNA: TGTGCCAGCAGCAAGGGGGGTTATGGCTACACCTTC.

CDR3 sequence reads: CASSWDRVSNEQYF. CDR3 in DNA: TGTGCCAGCAGCTGGGACAGGGTGTCTAACGAGCAGTACTTC. The V gene is TRBV27, the J gene TRBJ2-7; TRBD1 agrees at 9 bases. Germline CDR1 and CDR2: MNHEY and SMNVEV (reference sequence). The CDR3 covers 14 residues. After removal of 6 bases from V and 5 bases from J, the junction contained 8 bases not matched to a gene.

V and J are TRBV3-1 (or the pseudogene TRBV3-2) and TRBJ1-5; a weak D match, TRBD1 (5 bases). Germline CDR1 and CDR2: LGHDT and YNNKEL (reference sequence). The V end lost 4 bases, the J end lost 4 bases, and 8 bases lay between the germline ends. The CDR3 has 13 residues. The CDR3 reads CASSPQGNQPQHF. The CDR3 region has the DNA TGTGCCAGCAGCCCGCAGGGTAATCAGCCCCAGCATTTT.

The chain links TRBV28 to TRBJ2-1, with 9 nucleotides matching TRBD2. In germline, CDR1 is MDHEN, CDR2 SYDVKM. V lost 3 bases, J lost 6 bases, and 6 bases stayed unmatched. The CDR3 covers 15 residues. The chain's CDR3 is CASSFRGLALNEQFF. The CDR3 nucleotides are TGTGCCAGCAGTTTCCGGGGACTAGCCCTCAATGAGCAGTTCTTC.

V and J are TRBV5-1 and TRBJ2-7; D might be TRBD2 (6 bases). Between the trimmed V and J ends, which lost 3 bases and 3 bases, there was a span of 13 bases. The germline CDR1 and CDR2 sequences are SGHRS and YFSETQ. This CDR3 comprises 14 residues. CDR3 region: CASSSPQRVYEQYF. The CDR3 DNA follows: TGCGCCAGCAGCTCCCCCCAGCGGGTCTACGAGCAGTACTTC.

The chain joins TRBV27 to TRBJ1-1, with D possibly matching TRBD1 (5 bases). The germline gives CDR1 MNHEY, CDR2 SMNVEV (reference sequence). V dropped 5 bases and J dropped 0 bases, with 19 bases sitting between them. This CDR3 region has 17 residues. CDR3 DNA sequence: TGTGCCAGCAGTCCAAGGGCATCAGGGCCCCTGAACACTGAAGCTTTCTTT. Its translation is CASSPRASGPLNTEAFF.

The rearrangement links TRBV6-5 to TRBJ2-7, with D perhaps TRBD1 (5 bases). CDR1 is MNHEY, CDR2 SVGAGI, per germline. Trimming took off 6 bases at V and 2 bases at J, with 11 bases between the two ends. The CDR3 has 13 amino acids. CDR3 in amino acids: CASSTDSAYEQYF. The CDR3 nucleotides read TGTGCCAGCAGCACCGACAGCGCCTACGAGCAGTACTTC.

The chain carries TRBV10-3 and TRBJ1-2, with 9 bases aligning to TRBD1. The CDR3 sequence is 14 residues long. The V segment lost 5 bases and the J segment 2 bases; nucleotides outside the gene matches: 3. Looked up from germline, CDR1 is ENHRY and CDR2 is SYGVKD. CDR3 nucleotides: TGTGCCATCAGTCCTGGACAGGGGAACTATGGCTACACCTTC. Amino acids: CAISPGQGNYGYTF.

The chain recombines TRBV7-2 with TRBJ2-5; 8 bases agree with TRBD1. The ends lost 5 bases at V and 3 bases at J; junction bases unmatched: 17. The CDR3 loop spans 18 amino acids. Germline CDR1 reads SGHTA; CDR2 reads FQGNSA. Written as DNA, the CDR3 is TGTGCCAGCAGCCCGCGCCGGAAGACAGGGGTTATAGAAGAGACCCAGTACTTC. This codes for CASSPRRKTGVIEETQYF.

The chain joins TRBV19 to TRBJ1-2; D unclear. Germline V CDR1 and CDR2: LNHDA, SQIVND (reference sequence). This CDR3 is 17 amino acids long. V was pared by 7 bases and J by 3 bases, with 24 bases between. CDR3 residues: CASKAKYLGVSHYGYTF. The CDR3 nucleotides read TGTGCCAGTAAGGCGAAATATCTCGGGGTTAGTCACTATGGCTACACCTTC.

The gene calls are TRBV18 and TRBJ2-7; 8 nucleotides match TRBD2. The ends lost 6 bases at V and 3 bases at J; junction bases unmatched: 7. This CDR3 comprises 14 residues. The germline V gene has CDR1 KGHSH and CDR2 LQKENI. In nucleotides, the CDR3 is TGTGCCAGCTCGGCCGGGACTAGTAACTACGAGCAGTACTTC. The encoded protein is CASSAGTSNYEQYF.

The rearrangement joins TRBV10-2 to TRBJ2-1, with TRBD2 identical over 12 bases. Germline trimming cut 6 bases from V and 9 bases from J; bases unmatched to any gene: 9. The CDR3 spans 15 residues. Germline assignment: CDR1 WSHSY and CDR2 SAAADI. The CDR3: CASRLTSGSVSEQFF. CDR3 in DNA: TGCGCCAGCAGGCTGACTAGCGGGAGTGTGAGTGAGCAGTTCTTC.